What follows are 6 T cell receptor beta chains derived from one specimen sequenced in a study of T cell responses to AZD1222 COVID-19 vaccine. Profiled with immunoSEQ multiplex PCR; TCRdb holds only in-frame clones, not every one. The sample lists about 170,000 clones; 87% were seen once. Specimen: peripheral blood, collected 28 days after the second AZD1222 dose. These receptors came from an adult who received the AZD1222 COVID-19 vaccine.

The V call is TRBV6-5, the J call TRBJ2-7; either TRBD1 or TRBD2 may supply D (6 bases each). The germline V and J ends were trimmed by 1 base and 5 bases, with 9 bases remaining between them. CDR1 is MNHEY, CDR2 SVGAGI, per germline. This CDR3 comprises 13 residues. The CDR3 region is CASSYLGGNEQYF. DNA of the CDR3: TGTGCCAGCAGTTACTTGGGGGGCAACGAGCAGTACTTC.

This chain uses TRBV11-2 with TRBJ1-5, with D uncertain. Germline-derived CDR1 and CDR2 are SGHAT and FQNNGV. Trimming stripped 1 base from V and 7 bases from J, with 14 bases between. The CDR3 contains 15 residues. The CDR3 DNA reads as TGTGCCAGCAGCTTAGCTTTGGGTACGGGGCAGCCCCAGCATTTT. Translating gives CASSLALGTGQPQHF.

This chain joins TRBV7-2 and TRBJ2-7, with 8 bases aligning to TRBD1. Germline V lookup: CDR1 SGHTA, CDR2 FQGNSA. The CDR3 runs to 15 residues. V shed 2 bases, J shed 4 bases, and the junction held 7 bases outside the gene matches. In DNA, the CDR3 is TGTGCCAGCAGCTTATACGGGACAGGCTTATACGAGCAGTACTTC. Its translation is CASSLYGTGLYEQYF.

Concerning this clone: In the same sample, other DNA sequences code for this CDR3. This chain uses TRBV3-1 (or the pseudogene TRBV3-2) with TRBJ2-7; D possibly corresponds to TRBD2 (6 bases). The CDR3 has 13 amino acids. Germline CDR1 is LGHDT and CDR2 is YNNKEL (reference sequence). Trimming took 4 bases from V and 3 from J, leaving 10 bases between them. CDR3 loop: CASSLPGSYEQYF. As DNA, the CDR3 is TGTGCCAGCAGCCTTCCCGGGAGCTACGAGCAGTACTTC.

The CDR3 protein is CASSAQTGGFGNTIYF. CDR3 nucleotides: TGTGCCAGCAGCGCGCAAACAGGGGGCTTTGGAAACACCATATATTTT. The chain combines TRBV9 with TRBJ1-3, with 9 bases aligning to TRBD1. CDR1 is SGDLS, CDR2 YYNGEE, per germline. The length of the CDR3 is 16 residues. V dropped 3 bases and J dropped 3; count of bases not matched to a gene: 7. The variable domain in full, with the rest retrieved from reference TRBV9 and TRBJ1-3, is DSGVTQTPKHLITATGQRVTLRCSPRSGDLSVYWYQQSLDQGLQFLIQYYNGEERAKGNILERFSAQQFPDLHSELNLSSLELGDSALYFCASSAQTGGFGNTIYFGEGSWLTVV.

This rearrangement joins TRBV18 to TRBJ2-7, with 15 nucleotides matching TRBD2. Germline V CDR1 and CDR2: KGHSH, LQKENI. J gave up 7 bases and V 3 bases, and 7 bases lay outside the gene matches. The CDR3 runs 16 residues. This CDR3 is CASSPRTSGGAVEQYF. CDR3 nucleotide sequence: TGTGCCAGCTCACCTCGGACTAGCGGGGGGGCGGTTGAGCAGTACTTC.